The next 7 T cell receptor beta chains were all read from a single sample in a study of cytomegalovirus exposure and HLA in healthy donors. 13 Jbeta primers and 60 Vbeta primers were used for the PCR. Clones were sequenced by immunoSEQ multiplex PCR, and TCRdb holds only the in-frame ones, with some missing. The sample holds some 190,000 clones; around 75% are singletons and the top ten take 2.5% to 3.5%. Material: PBMCs. The source is a woman in her 30s in good health and CMV-seropositive.

The rearrangement joins TRBV2 to TRBJ2-5; 8 bases are a match to TRBD1. The CDR3 extends over 14 amino acids. CDR1 is SNHLY and CDR2 is FYNNEI in the germline V gene. V shed 6 bases, J shed 5 bases, and the junction held 8 bases outside the gene matches. CDR3 DNA: TGTGCCAGCAGATCGGACAGGGTAGTGGAGACCCAGTACTTC. Amino acid sequence: CASRSDRVVETQYF.

The V call is TRBV12-5, the J call TRBJ2-1; 14 nucleotides match TRBD2. V shed 8 bases and J 3 bases; nucleotides not matched to a gene: 9. Germline V gene sequence: CDR1 LGHNT, CDR2 FRNRAP. The CDR3 covers 17 residues. This CDR3 reads CASSPGLAGVHYNEQFF. The CDR3 DNA reads as TGTGCTAGTTCCCCGGGACTAGCGGGAGTACACTACAATGAGCAGTTCTTC.

The chain has TRBV19 and TRBJ2-5, with 7 bases matching TRBD2. Judging by the DNA end, TRBJ2-7 fits better; the J call may be wrong. CDR1 is LNHDA, CDR2 SQIVND, per germline (reference sequence). The CDR3 has 16 amino acids. CDR3 DNA sequence: TGTGCCAGTAGTATGGGTAGCGGGTTAAGCTCCTACGAGCAGTACTTC. This codes for CASSMGSGLSSYEQYF.

The V gene is TRBV15, the J gene TRBJ1-2; tentatively, D is TRBD1 (6 bases). The CDR3 contains 15 residues. The V end was cut by 0 bases, the J end by 4 bases, with 12 bases between. Germline V gives CDR1 LNHNV, CDR2 YYDKDF (reference sequence). CDR3 in amino acids: CATSRDSRGSYGYTF. Here the CDR3 DNA reads TGTGCCACCAGCAGAGATAGCAGGGGAAGCTATGGCTACACCTTC.

J is TRBJ2-1 and V is TRBV5-8; 9 bases line up with TRBD1. With V trimmed by 5 bases and J by 7 bases, 7 bases remained unmatched. Germline V gene lookup returns CDR1 SGHTS and CDR2 YDEGEE. CDR3 length: 14 residues. The CDR3 DNA follows: TGTGCCAGCAGACTCCTCGGACAGGGGAATGAGCAGTTCTTC. It yields the protein CASRLLGQGNEQFF.

V and J are TRBV27 and TRBJ2-1; no clear D gene. Germline CDR1 is MNHEY and CDR2 is SMNVEV (reference sequence). V was cut by 0 bases and J by 2 bases, with 5 bases left in between. This CDR3 has 14 residues. For the CDR3, the DNA is TGTGCCAGCAGTTTATCGCCTACCTACAATGAGCAGTTCTTC. Protein sequence: CASSLSPTYNEQFF.

The genes are TRBV29-1 and TRBJ1-2; TRBD1 agrees at 10 bases. The length of the CDR3 is 13 residues. V lost 1 base and J lost 6; bases outside the gene matches: 2. Germline CDR1 SQVTM, CDR2 ANQGSEA. The CDR3 DNA reads as TGCAGCGTTGAAGGGGGGACAGGGGATGGCTACACCTTC. It is translated as CSVEGGTGDGYTF.